The rows below give T cell receptor beta chains drawn from one sample of a study of tumor-infiltrating lymphocytes in primary liver carcinoma. TCRdb itself ran the multiplex PCR reads through MiXCR, one entry per CDR3 protein. The repertoire holds some 110,000 distinct CDR3 sequences, with around 83% as singletons. The sequencing sample was made of liver tumor tissue from sampling region 3. These receptors all come from a man in his forties or fifties with primary liver carcinoma and hepatitis B virus infection. Both conserved end residues are part of each CDR3. The D gene is left open where the match is weak. Some rows mark clone size as missing; the rest say once, few, many or name a class of expanded clone.

cdr3_length | clone_size | d_call | j_call | v_call | cdr3_aa | cdr3_nt
15 | many | TRBD1 | TRBJ1-5 | TRBV5-6 | CASSFGGGGNQPQHF | TGTGCCAGCAGCTTCGGAGGGGGCGGCAATCAGCCCCAGCATTTT
15 | NA | NA | TRBJ2-5 | TRBV11-2 | CVSSPRSAPGLTQYF | TGTGTCAGTAGCCCCCGGTCAGCCCCAGGGTTGACCCAGTACTTC
14 | many | TRBD1 | TRBJ1-2 | TRBV5-6 | CASNRNRGDYGYTF | TGTGCCAGCAATCGGAACAGGGGCGACTATGGCTACACCTTC
16 | NA | NA | TRBJ2-2 | TRBV6-2/TRBV6-3 | CASSYSIGATTGELFF | TGTGCCAGTAGTTACTCGATAGGGGCAACCACCGGGGAGCTGTTTTTT
14 | NA | NA | TRBJ2-1 | TRBV24-1 | CATKDPGDTDVEFF | TGTGCCACTAAAGACCCAGGGGACACCGATGTTGAGTTCTTC
14 | once | NA | TRBJ2-2 | TRBV6-2/TRBV6-3 | CASNYSSDTWKLFF | TGTGCCAGCAATTACTCTAGCGACACCTGGAAGCTGTTTTTT
14 | once | NA | TRBJ2-3 | TRBV28 | CASSPPPGIDTHYF | TGTGCCAGCAGTCCCCCCCCCGGAATAGATACGCACTATTTT
14 | many | TRBD2 | TRBJ2-7 | TRBV29-1 | CSAQGLAGDYEQYF | TGCAGCGCCCAGGGGCTAGCGGGAGATTACGAGCAGTACTTC
16 | NA | NA | TRBJ2-7 | TRBV29-1 | CIAMMSGTGTPYEQYF | TGCATCGCCATGATGTCTGGGACCGGCACTCCCTACGAGCAGTACTTC
13 | NA | NA | TRBJ1-6 | TRBV12-3/TRBV12-4 | CASLLGRNSPLHF | TGTGCCAGCTTATTGGGGCGGAATTCACCTCTCCACTTT
20 | NA | TRBD2 | TRBJ2-7 | TRBV6-6 | CVSSPRQAGVGFRSSYEQYF | TGTGTCAGCAGCCCCAGACAAGCGGGAGTCGGATTTCGCTCATCGTACGAGCAGTACTTC
13 | NA | TRBD1 | TRBJ1-1 | TRBV6-6 | CASSTGGTSEVFF | TGTGCTAGCAGCACAGGGGGGACTTCTGAAGTTTTCTTT
18 | NA | NA | TRBJ2-6 | TRBV11-2 | CVSSSWVPNLSGANVMTF | TGTGTCAGCAGCAGCTGGGTACCAAATCTCTCTGGGGCCAACGTCATGACTTTC
12 | NA | TRBD2 | TRBJ2-1 | TRBV29-1 | CSVSYPSGTIFF | TGTAGCGTTTCTTACCCGTCTGGGACTATTTTCTTC
20 | NA | TRBD1 | TRBJ2-1 | TRBV4-3 | CVSSQTPGTGEFVPYNEQFF | TGCGTCAGCAGCCAAACACCCGGGACAGGGGAATTTGTCCCCTACAATGAGCAGTTCTTC
17 | medium-sized | TRBD2 | TRBJ2-7 | TRBV11-2 | CASSLTTSTSAPYEQYF | TGTGCCAGCAGCTTAACAACTTCGACTAGCGCACCCTACGAGCAGTACTTC
18 | NA | NA | TRBJ2-3 | TRBV9 | CASSVHSDSPLSTDTQYF | TGTGCCAGCAGCGTCCACTCAGACAGCCCCCTTAGCACAGATACGCAGTATTTT
13 | NA | NA | TRBJ2-7 | TRBV11-3 | CASGVGQSYEQYF | TGTGCCAGCGGCGTGGGTCAGTCCTATGAGCAGTACTTC
14 | once | NA | TRBJ2-5 | TRBV5-4 | CASSLTGAQETQYF | TGTGCCAGCAGCTTGACCGGGGCGCAAGAGACCCAGTATTTC
15 | NA | TRBD1 | TRBJ2-1 | TRBV12-3/TRBV12-4 | CAGSLGQGDVNEQFF | TGTGCTGGGAGTTTGGGACAGGGAGATGTCAATGAGCAGTTCTTC
15 | many | TRBD2 | TRBJ2-7 | TRBV5-1 | CASSLELAGAYEQYF | TGCGCCAGCAGCTTGGAGCTAGCGGGTGCCTACGAGCAGTACTTC
16 | NA | NA | TRBJ1-2 | TRBV4-3 | CANSQAGAGRNCGYTF | TGCGCCAACAGCCAAGCAGGGGCAGGGAGGAACTGTGGCTACACCTTC
13 | NA | NA | TRBJ2-7 | TRBV6-5 | CVSRMDKAHKQYF | TGTGTCAGCAGAATGGACAAGGCTCATAAGCAGTACTTC
16 | NA | TRBD2 | TRBJ2-3 | TRBV24-1 | CAISGRGATSTDTQYF | TGTGCCATCAGTGGGAGGGGAGCGACTAGCACAGATACGCAGTATTTT
14 | NA | NA | TRBJ1-1 | TRBV6-2/TRBV6-3 | CAGGTSSMNTEAFF | TGTGCCGGCGGTACAAGCAGCATGAACACTGAAGCTTTCTTT
18 | NA | TRBD2 | TRBJ2-1 | TRBV4-2 | CASSQATSGFSSYNEQSF | TGTGCCAGCAGCCAAGCGACTAGCGGGTTCAGCTCCTACAATGAGCAGTCCTTC
18 | NA | NA | TRBJ2-6 | TRBV7-9 | CASGVVGQGFSGANVLSF | TGTGCCAGCGGTGTGGTTGGGCAGGGGTTTTCTGGGGCCAACGTCCTGAGTTTC
12 | NA | TRBD1 | TRBJ1-2 | TRBV4-1 | CASSQSGGGYTF | TGCGCCAGTAGCCAATCAGGGGGTGGCTACACCTTC
18 | NA | TRBD1 | TRBJ2-6 | TRBV4-1 | CASSQPGQGVGGTNVPTF | TGCGCCAGCAGCCAACCGGGACAGGGTGTCGGAGGGACCAACGTCCCGACTTTC
13 | once | NA | TRBJ2-3 | TRBV6-5 | CASRTLGPGTQYF | TGTGCCAGCAGAACCCTGGGCCCGGGCACGCAGTATTTT
15 | NA | TRBD2 | TRBJ2-1 | TRBV6-2/TRBV6-3 | CANSRRLLAANEQFF | TGTGCCAACAGTCGACGACTTCTAGCGGCCAATGAGCAGTTCTTC
13 | NA | NA | TRBJ1-1 | TRBV12-3/TRBV12-4 | CACSRRLNIEAFF | TGTGCCTGCAGTCGACGGTTGAACATTGAAGCTTTCTTT
13 | NA | TRBD1 | TRBJ1-4 | TRBV28 | CTSSPPGQPKLFF | TGTACCAGCAGTCCTCCGGGACAGCCAAAACTGTTTTTT
12 | many | NA | TRBJ2-4 | TRBV2 | CASSVVGDVQYF | TGTGCCAGCAGTGTGGTTGGGGACGTTCAGTACTTC
15 | NA | TRBD2 | TRBJ2-2 | TRBV5-4 | CASSWDYINIGELFF | TGTGCCAGCAGCTGGGACTACATCAACATAGGGGAGCTGTTTTTT
11 | NA | NA | TRBJ2-7 | TRBV11-2 | CARSSSYEQYF | TGTGCGAGAAGCTCATCCTACGAGCAGTACTTC
13 | NA | NA | TRBJ1-1 | TRBV11-3 | CTSSLGFGSETLF | TGTACCAGCAGCTTAGGTTTCGGCAGTGAAACTCTCTTT
11 | NA | NA | TRBJ2-4 | TRBV12-3/TRBV12-4 | CASSLRKIQYF | TGTGCCAGCAGTTTAAGGAAGATTCAGTACTTC
15 | NA | NA | TRBJ1-1 | TRBV29-1 | CSVVGGWDMNTEAFF | TGCAGCGTTGTCGGGGGCTGGGACATGAACACTGAAGCTTTCTTT
15 | NA | NA | TRBJ1-1 | TRBV6-1 | CASSPGAAGDTEAFF | TGTGCCAGCAGTCCTGGGGCCGCGGGTGACACTGAGGCTTTCTTT
14 | NA | NA | TRBJ2-2 | TRBV30 | CAWKTVGNTWELFF | TGTGCCTGGAAAACGGTGGGGAACACCTGGGAGCTATTTTTT
15 | NA | NA | TRBJ1-2 | TRBV4-2 | CVSSQGTGSNCGYTF | TGTGTCAGCAGCCAAGGAACGGGAAGTAACTGTGGCTACACCTTC
12 | few | NA | TRBJ2-7 | TRBV20-1 | CSAPERGREQYF | TGCAGTGCTCCAGAACGGGGCAGGGAGCAGTACTTC
14 | NA | NA | TRBJ1-1 | TRBV14 | CASSQADLNTETFF | TGTGCCAGTAGTCAAGCAGATTTGAACACTGAAACTTTCTTT
15 | NA | TRBD2 | TRBJ2-3 | TRBV12-3/TRBV12-4 | CAGSLAGGEGNTLYF | TGTGCCGGCAGTCTAGCGGGAGGGGAGGGGAATACACTGTATTTT
17 | once | NA | TRBJ2-6 | TRBV7-9 | CASSPDRLSSGADVLTF | TGTGCCAGCAGCCCCGACAGGTTAAGCTCCGGGGCCGACGTCCTGACTTTC
17 | NA | TRBD1 | TRBJ2-5 | TRBV24-1 | CATDVGKRQGGRESQYF | TGTGCCACCGATGTGGGCAAAAGACAAGGGGGCAGGGAGTCCCAGTACTTC
15 | once | NA | TRBJ2-1 | TRBV6-2/TRBV6-3 | CASGTRRDSYNEQFF | TGTGCTAGCGGTACCCGAAGGGACTCCTACAATGAGCAGTTCTTC
14 | once | NA | TRBJ2-2 | TRBV7-3 | CASGLRGGTGELFF | TGTGCCAGCGGCTTAAGGGGGGGCACGGGGGAGCTGTTTTTT
12 | NA | NA | TRBJ2-7 | TRBV29-1 | CSISISAYEQYF | TGCAGCATTTCTATATCAGCCTACGAGCAGTACTTC
16 | NA | NA | TRBJ2-1 | TRBV5-1 | CASSPTGPSSYNEEFF | TGCGCCAGCAGCCCGACCGGGCCCAGCTCCTACAATGAGGAGTTCTTC
12 | few | NA | TRBJ1-6 | TRBV29-1 | CSVAQYNSPFHF | TGCAGCGTCGCTCAGTATAATTCACCCTTCCACTTT
15 | NA | NA | TRBJ2-5 | TRBV11-1 | CATILTGLAGETQYF | TGTGCCACCATCCTCACGGGACTTGCGGGAGAGACCCAGTACTTC
15 | NA | NA | TRBJ2-5 | TRBV2 | CASSRLVAGQEIQYF | TGTGCCAGCAGTCGACTAGTGGCTGGGCAAGAGATCCAGTACTTT
16 | NA | TRBD2 | TRBJ2-3 | TRBV20-1 | CSARLAGGGATNTQYF | TGCAGTGCTAGACTAGCGGGAGGGGGAGCTACAAATACGCAGTATTTT